The rows below give T cell receptor beta chains drawn from one sample of a study of control samples from healthy donors and cancer patients. TCRdb keeps only in-frame clones here, not all; method: immunoSEQ multiplex PCR. The sample carries some 74,000 clones, 83% recorded once. Sequenced material: blood. These receptors were taken from a man in his sixties in good health. The CDR3 runs from the conserved cysteine through the conserved F or W. The D gene is left open where the match is weak. Size tells how often a clone was seen (once, few, many) or the class of an expanded clone, and some rows leave it out.

v_gene	abundance	d_gene	j_gene	CDR3nt	CDR3aa
TRBV3-1/TRBV3-2	NA	NA	TRBJ1-2	TGTGCCAGCAGCCAAGGGTGGAACTATGGCTACACCTTC	CASSQGWNYGYTF
TRBV27	once	TRBD2	TRBJ2-7	TGTGCCAGCAAGTTTGACGGGAGGGCCACATACGAGCAGTACTTC	CASKFDGRATYEQYF
TRBV19	NA	TRBD2	TRBJ2-4	TGTGCCAGTAGTATAGTCTCCGGGACTAGGAAAAACATTCAGTACTTC	CASSIVSGTRKNIQYF
TRBV15	NA	TRBD1	TRBJ2-7	TGTGCCACCAGCAGCGACAGGGCTCTTGCCTACGAGCAGTACTTC	CATSSDRALAYEQYF
TRBV13	once	NA	TRBJ2-5	TGTGCCACCGAGGGGGGTGGGGAGACCCAGTACTTC	CATEGGGETQYF
TRBV2	few	TRBD2	TRBJ2-7	TGTGCCAGCAGATCTAGCGGGAGCTCCTACGAGCAGTACTTC	CASRSSGSSYEQYF
TRBV7-2	NA	NA	TRBJ2-3	TGTGCCAGCAGCCCAGGGAGTGGCGATACGCAGTATTTT	CASSPGSGDTQYF
TRBV7-2	NA	TRBD2	TRBJ2-1	TGTGCCAGCAGCCCAGGCATGGCGGGAGTAGGTGAGCAGTTCTTC	CASSPGMAGVGEQFF
TRBV30	NA	NA	TRBJ1-2	TGTGCCTGGAGGGGACGAGGGGCTCGGTTTAACTATGGCTACACCTTC	CAWRGRGARFNYGYTF
TRBV27	few	NA	TRBJ1-6	TGTGCCAGCAGTTTAAGTAGGCAGGGCTATAATTCACCCCTCCACTTT	CASSLSRQGYNSPLHF
TRBV7-2	few	TRBD2	TRBJ2-7	TGTGCCAGCAGCCTCCTGGGGGGGACCTACGAGCAGTACTTC	CASSLLGGTYEQYF
TRBV19	NA	TRBD2	TRBJ2-2	TGTGCCAGTAGTAGAGCTAGCGGGGACACCGGGGAGCTGTTTTTT	CASSRASGDTGELFF
TRBV2	NA	NA	TRBJ1-2	TGTGCCAGCAGTGACGGTCTTAACTATGGCTACACCTTC	CASSDGLNYGYTF
TRBV15	NA	NA	TRBJ2-5	TGTGCCACCAGCAGAGCTAGGGGGATTCAAGAGACCCAGTACTTC	CATSRARGIQETQYF
TRBV9	NA	NA	TRBJ2-1	TGTGCCAGCAGCGAAGCGAGCTCCTACAATGAGCAGTTCTTC	CASSEASSYNEQFF
TRBV6-5	few	NA	TRBJ2-3	TGTGCCAGCAGGTTACAGGGATCCACAGATACGCAGTATTTT	CASRLQGSTDTQYF
TRBV25-1	NA	NA	TRBJ1-2	TGTGCCAGCAGTGTCTCGGACATTAACTATGGCTACACCTTC	CASSVSDINYGYTF
TRBV3-1/TRBV3-2	few	NA	TRBJ2-7	TGTGCCAGCAGCCGAGGGAACCTGAAGTACTTC	CASSRGNLKYF
TRBV18	NA	NA	TRBJ1-2	TGTGCCAGCTCACTGGTCGGGGATTTTAACTATGGCTACACCTTC	CASSLVGDFNYGYTF
TRBV19	NA	NA	TRBJ1-3	TGTGCCAGTGGATTACAACTACATGCAACTGGAAACACCATATATTTT	CASGLQLHATGNTIYF
TRBV5-4	NA	TRBD2	TRBJ2-1	TGTGCCAGCAGGCCTTCTACTAGCGGAATTAACAATGAGCAGTTCTTC	CASRPSTSGINNEQFF
TRBV5-4	NA	NA	TRBJ2-7	TGTGCCAGCAGCGGAAGTCCGGGGCCCTACGAGCAGTACTTC	CASSGSPGPYEQYF